This T cell receptor beta chain was retrieved from a study of cytomegalovirus exposure and HLA in healthy donors. Overall study context: Previous work identified roughly 120 million unique TCR beta sequences from around 170 million T cells. The study's findings and limits: The study labeled under 200 TCR beta chains cytomegalovirus-associated. Cytomegalovirus status, reportedly, was diagnosed with high specificity and sensitivity by the classifier.

Trimming removed 0 bases at V and 4 bases at J, with 15 bases between. Germline V gives CDR1 GTSNPN, CDR2 SVGIG (reference sequence). The CDR3 is 15 residues long. The PCR used 60 Vbeta and 13 Jbeta primers. Sequencing used immunoSEQ multiplex PCR; TCRdb keeps in-frame clones, though not all of them. The table has under 250,000 clones, 78% seen once. This clone was detected only once. Antigen unknown. The origin of this receptor is a male donor in good health and CMV-seronegative. The chain is built from TRBV30 and TRBJ2-5, with D perhaps TRBD1 (6 bases). Sequencing was performed on PBMCs. Here the CDR3 DNA reads TGTGCCTGGAGTGTACTCGGCAGGGGCGGAGAGACCCAGTACTTC. Protein sequence: CAWSVLGRGGETQYF.